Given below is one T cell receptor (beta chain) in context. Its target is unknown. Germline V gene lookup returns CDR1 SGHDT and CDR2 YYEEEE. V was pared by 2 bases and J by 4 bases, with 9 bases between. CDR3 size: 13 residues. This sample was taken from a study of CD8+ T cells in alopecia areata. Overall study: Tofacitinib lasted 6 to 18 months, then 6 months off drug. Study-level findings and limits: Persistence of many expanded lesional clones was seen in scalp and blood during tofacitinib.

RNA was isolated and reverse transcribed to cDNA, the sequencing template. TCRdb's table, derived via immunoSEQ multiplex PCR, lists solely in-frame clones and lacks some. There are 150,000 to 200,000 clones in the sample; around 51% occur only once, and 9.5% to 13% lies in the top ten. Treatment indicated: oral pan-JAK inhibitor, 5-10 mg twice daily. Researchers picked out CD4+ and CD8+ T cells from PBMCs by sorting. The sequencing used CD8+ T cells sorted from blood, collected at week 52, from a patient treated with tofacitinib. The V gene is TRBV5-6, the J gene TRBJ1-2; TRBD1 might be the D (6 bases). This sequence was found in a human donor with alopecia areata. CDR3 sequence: CASSFGGVYGYTF. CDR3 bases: TGTGCCAGCAGCTTCGGGGGCGTCTATGGCTACACCTTC. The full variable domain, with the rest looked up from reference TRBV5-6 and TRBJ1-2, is DAGVTQSPTHLIKTRGQQVTLRCSPKSGHDTVSWYQQALGQGPQFIFQYYEEEERQRGNFPDRFSGHQFPNYSSELNVNALLLGDSALYLCASSFGGVYGYTFGSGTRLTVV.